This passage covers 26 T cell receptor beta chains from one sample sequenced in a study of blood T cell repertoires in COVID-19. TCRdb's copy holds only in-frame clones and misses some; the assay was immunoSEQ multiplex PCR. The table shows 270,000 or so clones, with under 90% occurring only once. Sequencing was carried out using peripheral blood. The receptor set was obtained from a woman aged 40-49 years who had recovered from COVID-19.

The genes are TRBV28 and TRBJ2-3; tentative D call: TRBD2 (6 bases). Germline loops: CDR1 MDHEN, CDR2 SYDVKM. Trimming removed 8 bases at V and 3 bases at J, with 12 bases between. The CDR3 is 13 residues long. DNA of the CDR3: TGTGCCAGCGGGCAGGGAGGAACAGATACGCAGTATTTT. Translating it yields CASGQGGTDTQYF.

The chain has TRBV29-1 and TRBJ2-3, with 13 bases that match TRBD2. The junction had 3 bases not matched to a gene; V was cut back by 4 bases and J by 2 bases. Germline V lookup: CDR1 SQVTM, CDR2 ANQGSEA. The CDR3 extends over 15 amino acids. The CDR3 sequence: CSVGTSGGHTDTQYF. The DNA for the CDR3 is TGCAGCGTTGGGACTAGCGGGGGCCACACAGATACGCAGTATTTT.

This chain uses TRBV2 with TRBJ1-2, with D uncertain. Germline V gene sequence: CDR1 SNHLY, CDR2 FYNNEI. V was clipped by 3 bases and J by 2 bases, with 16 bases between them. The CDR3 spans 16 residues. The CDR3 nucleotides read TGTGCCAGCAGTGACGCCCGGGGAGAGGAAAACTATGGCTACACCTTC. As protein: CASSDARGEENYGYTF. Full variable domain (rest looked up from reference TRBV2 and TRBJ1-2): EPEVTQTPSHQVTQMGQEVILRCVPISNHLYFYWYRQILGQKVEFLVSFYNNEISEKSEIFDDQFSVERPDGSNFTLKIRSTKLEDSAMYFCASSDARGEENYGYTFGSGTRLTVV.

The rearrangement uses TRBV19 and TRBJ2-3, with 8 bases fitting TRBD1. The V and J ends lost 6 bases and 0 bases, in that order; junction bases with no gene match: 5. CDR1 LNHDA and CDR2 SQIVND come from the germline V gene (reference sequence). This CDR3 has 15 residues. The CDR3 nucleotides are TGTGCCAGTAGCCCGACAGGGGCGAGCACAGATACGCAGTATTTT. Protein sequence: CASSPTGASTDTQYF.

In DNA form, the CDR3 reads TGTGCCACCAGTGATGCCTTAGGGTCGGGAGTCTACAATGAGCAGTTCTTC. Translated: CATSDALGSGVYNEQFF. The chain couples TRBV24-1 to TRBJ2-1, with a tentative D call TRBD2 (6 bases). The V and J ends lost 3 bases and 3 bases respectively, with 17 bases between them. CDR3 length: 17 amino acids. CDR1 and CDR2 (germline): KGHDR, SFDVKD.

The chain is built from TRBV10-3 and TRBJ2-3; D remains unclear. V lost 6 bases and J lost 4, with 14 bases in between. The CDR3 is 14 amino acids. Germline lookup yields CDR1 ENHRY and CDR2 SYGVKD. The CDR3 DNA is TGTGCCATCAGCGAAGGAACGACTGCAGATACGCAGTATTTT. Its translation is CAISEGTTADTQYF.

V usage is TRBV11-3 and J usage is TRBJ2-1, with D hard to call. The V gene lost 2 bases and the J gene lost 5 bases, with 10 bases spanning the gap. CDR1 and CDR2 from the germline V gene are SGHNT and YENEEA. The CDR3 loop spans 14 amino acids. Written as DNA, the CDR3 is TGTGCCAGCAGCTTAAGTGTTAGCAACAATGAGCAGTTCTTC. This codes for CASSLSVSNNEQFF.

This chain joins TRBV5-4 and TRBJ2-5; D unresolved. The CDR3 has 13 amino acids. Germline CDR1 SGHNT, CDR2 YYREEE (reference sequence). The V gene lost 2 bases and the J gene lost 5 bases, with 10 bases spanning the gap. The CDR3 protein is CASSLIDGETQYF. The CDR3 nucleotides read TGTGCCAGCAGCTTAATAGATGGTGAGACCCAGTACTTC.

This clone was detected once. This sequence joins TRBV19 and TRBJ1-6, with unresolved D. V was cut by 6 bases and J by 10 bases, with 13 bases left in between. CDR3 size: 13 residues. Germline loops: CDR1 LNHDA, CDR2 SQIVND (reference sequence). The CDR3 coding sequence is TGTGCCAGTAGGAGTTTCGGACTCTCACCCCTCCACTTT. Residues: CASRSFGLSPLHF.

The gene calls are TRBV6-1 and TRBJ2-7; TRBD2 matches at 9 bases. CDR1 is MNHNS, CDR2 SASEGT, per germline. This CDR3 has 16 amino acids. V shed 0 bases and J 2 bases; nucleotides not matched to a gene: 5. For the CDR3, the DNA is TGTGCCAGCAGTGAAGCTTCGGCGGGAGGGCCCTACGAGCAGTACTTC. Protein product: CASSEASAGGPYEQYF.

This clone showed up just a few times. This chain uses TRBV7-9 with TRBJ1-1; maybe TRBD1 (5 bases). The length of the CDR3 is 14 residues. Germline-derived CDR1 and CDR2 are SEHNR and FQNEAQ (reference sequence). Trimming cost V 1 base and J 0 bases, with 6 bases left between them. CDR3 coding DNA: TGTGCCAGCAGCTTAGGGGGCATGAACACTGAAGCTTTCTTT. Encoded protein: CASSLGGMNTEAFF. The full variable domain, rest sourced from reference TRBV7-9 and TRBJ1-1, is DTGVSQNPRHKITKRGQNVTFRCDPISEHNRLYWYRQTLGQGPEFLTYFQNEAQLEKSRLLSDRFSAERPKGSFSTLEIQRTEQGDSAMYLCASSLGGMNTEAFFGQGTRLTVV.

This chain uses TRBV18 with TRBJ2-7; 13 nucleotides line up with TRBD2. The CDR3 runs 16 residues. Germline values: CDR1 KGHSH, CDR2 LQKENI. The trim removed 3 bases at V and 5 bases at J, leaving 7 bases unmatched. The CDR3 protein is CASSPPGLAGPNEQYF. Written as DNA, the CDR3 is TGTGCCAGCTCACCTCCGGGACTAGCGGGACCGAACGAGCAGTACTTC.

This clone was picked up a small number of times. The rearrangement joins TRBV27 to TRBJ2-7; D gene uncertain. V lost 3 bases to trimming and J lost 3 bases, with 9 bases between them. The length of the CDR3 is 13 residues. Germline CDR1 reads MNHEY; CDR2 reads SMNVEV (reference sequence). The CDR3: CASSFGPNYEQYF. Here the CDR3 DNA reads TGTGCCAGCAGTTTTGGGCCCAACTACGAGCAGTACTTC.

The V call is TRBV3-1 (or the pseudogene TRBV3-2), the J call TRBJ1-2; tentative D call: TRBD1 (5 bases). The CDR3 runs to 14 residues. From germline, CDR1 is LGHDT and CDR2 YNNKEL (reference sequence). V lost 4 bases, J lost 5 bases, and 14 bases lay in between. CDR3 coding DNA: TGTGCCAGCAGCCCTTCCCAGGGAGGGTATGGCTACACCTTC. It encodes CASSPSQGGYGYTF.

The chain joins TRBV7-3 to TRBJ2-3; D not certain. The germline gives CDR1 SGHTA, CDR2 FQGTGA. V lost 3 bases, J lost 4 bases, and 11 bases lay in between. The CDR3 is made up of 14 amino acids. In nucleotides, the CDR3 is TGTGCCAGCAGCTTGTCTAGTGTCCCAGATACGCAGTATTTT. This encodes CASSLSSVPDTQYF.

V gene TRBV5-6 combines with J gene TRBJ2-2, with 9 nucleotides matching TRBD1. Germline V CDR1 and CDR2: SGHDT, YYEEEE. Trimming took 4 bases from V and 3 from J; bases not matched to a gene: 4. This CDR3 spans 15 amino acids. Here the CDR3 DNA reads TGTGCCAGCAGCCGCCGGGACAGGGACACCGGGGAGCTGTTTTTT. Protein product: CASSRRDRDTGELFF.

V usage is TRBV6-5 and J usage is TRBJ1-2, with TRBD1 matching over 10 bases. Germline lookup yields CDR1 MNHEY and CDR2 SVGAGI. Trimming at V came to 5 bases and at J to 7 bases, leaving 10 bases not matched to a gene. The CDR3 sequence is 15 residues long. The CDR3, as DNA: TGTGCCAGCAGTCAATCTCTGGACAGGGGGGGTGGCTACACCTTC. Its translation: CASSQSLDRGGGYTF.

The V gene is TRBV6-5, the J gene TRBJ2-1; the D gene is possibly TRBD2 (5 bases). Germline loops: CDR1 MNHEY, CDR2 SVGAGI. V was cut by 7 bases and J by 4 bases, with 14 bases left in between. This CDR3 is 14 amino acids long. The CDR3 here is CASTAGRPYNEQFF. CDR3 coding DNA: TGTGCCAGCACGGCGGGTCGACCTTACAATGAGCAGTTCTTC.

Here the CDR3 DNA reads TGTGCCAGCAGTGCGCCGGGACTAGCGGGAGGCAATGAGCAGTTCTTC. The encoded protein is CASSAPGLAGGNEQFF. The chain joins TRBV28 to TRBJ2-1; 15 bases match TRBD2. J gave up 6 bases and V 5 bases, and 5 bases lay outside the gene matches. The CDR3 is 16 amino acids. Per the germline V gene, CDR1 is MDHEN and CDR2 is SYDVKM.

V and J are TRBV9 and TRBJ1-1; TRBD1 aligns across 7 bases. The CDR3 is made up of 16 amino acids. The V gene's germline CDR1 is SGDLS and CDR2 YYNGEE. The trim removed 0 bases at V and 0 bases at J, leaving 5 bases unmatched. CDR3 protein: CASSVVRGPVNTEAFF. In nucleotides, the CDR3 is TGTGCCAGCAGCGTAGTGAGGGGGCCGGTGAACACTGAAGCTTTCTTT.

The chain joins TRBV11-1 to TRBJ1-2, with D uncertain. Trimming pared 0 bases from V and 5 bases from J, leaving 10 bases between. CDR3 size: 14 residues. CDR1 and CDR2 from the germline V gene are SGHAT and FQDESV (reference sequence). The CDR3 sequence: CASSLAASGYGYTF. Here the CDR3 DNA reads TGTGCCAGCAGCTTAGCTGCCTCGGGATATGGCTACACCTTC.

The J gene is TRBJ2-3, the V gene TRBV10-2; 9 bases fit TRBD2. V trimming: 7 bases; J trimming: 5 bases; junction bases outside the gene matches: 16. The CDR3 runs to 17 residues. CDR1 WSHSY and CDR2 SAAADI come from the germline V gene. CDR3 amino acids: CASIQFGGRADKDTQYF. CDR3 bases: TGCGCCAGCATCCAATTTGGCGGGAGGGCCGATAAAGATACGCAGTATTTT.

This rearrangement joins TRBV28 to TRBJ2-7; perhaps TRBD2 as D (5 bases). Trimming removed 5 bases from V and 5 bases from J, with 22 bases in between. In germline, CDR1 is MDHEN, CDR2 SYDVKM. This CDR3 is 16 amino acids long. CDR3 protein: CASSLWTGDNLDEQYF. The CDR3 nucleotides read TGTGCCAGCAGTCTTTGGACTGGGGATAATTTGGACGAGCAGTACTTC.

The V and J genes are TRBV19 and TRBJ2-5, with a weak D call TRBD1 (6 bases). Germline V gives CDR1 LNHDA, CDR2 SQIVND (reference sequence). CDR3 length: 15 residues. The V and J ends lost 2 bases and 5 bases respectively, with 15 bases between them. The CDR3 nucleotides read TGTGCCAGTAGTATATGGGGCTTTCAGGGGGAGACCCAGTACTTC. Translation gives CASSIWGFQGETQYF.

This clone has only a few counts. This chain uses TRBV7-2 with TRBJ2-5; D perhaps matches TRBD2 (6 bases). This CDR3 is built from 13 residues. Germline V lookup: CDR1 SGHTA, CDR2 FQGNSA. The germline V and J ends were trimmed by 2 bases and 4 bases, with 8 bases remaining between them. The CDR3 here is CASSLLGGETQYF. As DNA, the CDR3 is TGTGCCAGCAGCTTATTGGGGGGAGAGACCCAGTACTTC. The whole variable domain, filled in from reference TRBV7-2 and TRBJ2-5, reads GAGVSQSPSNKVTEKGKDVELRCDPISGHTALYWYRQSLGQGLEFLIYFQGNSAPDKSGLPSDRFSAERTGGSVSTLTIQRTQQEDSAVYLCASSLLGGETQYFGPGTRLLVL.

The V and J genes are TRBV4-1 and TRBJ2-5; the match to TRBD2 covers 8 bases. The trim removed 1 base at V and 3 bases at J, leaving 13 bases unmatched. The CDR3 loop spans 18 amino acids. Germline assignment: CDR1 MGHRA and CDR2 YSYEKL. The CDR3 DNA reads TGCGCCAGCAGCCAAGGTCAGCTAGCGGGTGGGTTAGAAGAGACCCAGTACTTC. Protein: CASSQGQLAGGLEETQYF.